Below are 14 T cell receptor beta chains sequenced from a single sample in a study of blood T cells in healthy people across ages. Primers used in a second PCR of roughly 6 to 11 cycles were a sample-barcoded 5' primer and a J-beta primer mix. MiXCR was run by TCRdb on the 5' RACE reads, yielding one entry per CDR3 protein. Of over 600,000 distinct CDR3 sequences in the sample, about 45% were seen once. The sequenced sample was blood. The receptors stem from a man older than 75 in good health.

The V call is TRBV5-4, the J call TRBJ2-3; D is undetermined. CDR3 length: 13 residues. CDR1 and CDR2 from the germline V gene are SGHNT and YYREEE (reference sequence). The V gene lost 6 bases and the J gene lost 2 bases, with 10 bases spanning the gap. The CDR3 DNA is TGTGCCAGCACCGACCCTAACACAGATACGCAGTATTTT. Residues: CASTDPNTDTQYF. Full variable domain (rest looked up from reference TRBV5-4 and TRBJ2-3): ETGVTQSPTHLIKTRGQQVTLRCSSQSGHNTVSWYQQALGQGPQFIFQYYREEENGRGNFPPRFSGLQFPNYSSELNVNALELDDSALYLCASTDPNTDTQYFGPGTRLTVL.

This rearrangement joins TRBV28 to TRBJ2-1, with 9 positions matching TRBD1. The CDR3 runs to 16 residues. After removal of 1 base from V and 12 bases from J, the junction contained 13 bases not matched to a gene. Looked up from germline, CDR1 is MDHEN and CDR2 is SYDVKM. DNA for the CDR3: TGTGCCAGCAGTTTATTGTCGGGACAGGGTATCGGTGGGCAGTTCTTC. Amino acid sequence: CASSLLSGQGIGGQFF.

The chain links TRBV27 to TRBJ1-4; 7 bases match TRBD1. Germline CDR1 reads MNHEY; CDR2 reads SMNVEV (reference sequence). This CDR3 spans 14 amino acids. V was pared by 6 bases and J by 8 bases, with 9 bases of the junction left unmatched. CDR3 coding DNA: TGTGCCAGCAGAAGACAGGGCACGTTGGAAAAACTGTTTTTT. This sequence encodes CASRRQGTLEKLFF.

V usage is TRBV9 and J usage is TRBJ2-5; D is possibly TRBD1 (6 bases). The CDR3 is made up of 17 amino acids. The V and J ends lost 0 bases and 5 bases respectively, with 20 bases between them. CDR1 and CDR2 (germline): SGDLS, YYNGEE. The CDR3 is CASSVGPRTGFSETQYF. The CDR3 nucleotides are TGTGCCAGCAGCGTAGGCCCCCGTACAGGGTTTAGCGAGACCCAGTACTTC.

This clonotype was picked up a small number of times. The rearrangement joins TRBV7-2 to TRBJ2-7, with D tentatively TRBD2 (5 bases). The V gene's germline CDR1 is SGHTA and CDR2 FQGNSA. The V gene lost 4 bases and the J gene lost 6 bases, with 19 bases spanning the gap. The CDR3 is 15 amino acids. This CDR3 is CASSSQIGLATEQYF. The CDR3 coding sequence is TGTGCCAGCAGCTCACAAATCGGACTGGCCACCGAGCAGTACTTC.

V is TRBV6-1 and J is TRBJ2-7; D possibly uses TRBD1 or TRBD2 (5 bases each). There are 14 residues in the CDR3. In germline, CDR1 is MNHNS, CDR2 SASEGT. Trimming removed 4 bases at V and 2 bases at J, with 12 bases between. Here the CDR3 reads CASSGNVGAYEQYF. The CDR3 bases are TGTGCCAGCAGTGGCAACGTGGGGGCCTACGAGCAGTACTTC.

The V call is TRBV3-1, the J call TRBJ1-5; D not certain. The CDR3 runs 13 residues. From germline, CDR1 is LGHDT and CDR2 YNNKEL (reference sequence). V was clipped by 0 bases and J by 5 bases, with 5 bases between them. The CDR3: CASSQDQHQPQHF. The CDR3 DNA sequence: TGTGCCAGCAGCCAAGATCAGCATCAGCCCCAGCATTTT.

This rearrangement joins TRBV7-9 to TRBJ2-5; TRBD1 aligns across 10 bases. The CDR3 loop spans 17 amino acids. The J segment lost 4 bases and the V segment lost 6 bases, leaving 14 bases of the junction unmatched. Germline CDR1 SEHNR, CDR2 FQNEAQ (reference sequence). CDR3 DNA sequence: TGTGCCAGCAGTGCGACAGGGGGCTCACGTAGGCGAGAGACCCAGTACTTC. Protein product: CASSATGGSRRRETQYF.

This chain joins TRBV5-1 and TRBJ2-1; 12 positions match TRBD2. Germline CDR1 and CDR2: SGHRS and YFSETQ. V lost 0 bases and J lost 10; bases outside the gene matches: 8. This CDR3 comprises 16 residues. The CDR3 nucleotides read TGCGCCAGCAGCTTGGCCCTAGCGGGAGGGCAGCGGGAGCAGTTCTTC. This gives the protein CASSLALAGGQREQFF.

The genes are TRBV5-5 and TRBJ2-1; TRBD2 is a possible D gene (5 bases). V was shortened by 2 bases and J by 0 bases, with 12 bases between the two germline ends. The CDR3 is made up of 16 amino acids. Germline lookup yields CDR1 SGHKS and CDR2 YYEKEE (reference sequence). The CDR3 DNA is TGTGCCAGCAGCTTCGGCCTGGGGAGCTCCTACAATGAGCAGTTCTTC. This gives the protein CASSFGLGSSYNEQFF.

This sequence joins TRBV2 and TRBJ1-3; D unresolved. Trimming stripped 3 bases from V and 2 bases from J, with 11 bases between. Germline V CDR1 and CDR2: SNHLY, FYNNEI. CDR3 length equals 15 residues. The CDR3 sequence: CASSEYSTAGNTIYF. CDR3 nucleotide sequence: TGTGCCAGCAGTGAGTACAGTACAGCTGGAAACACCATATATTTT.

V usage is TRBV7-2 and J usage is TRBJ2-1, with D possibly being TRBD1 or TRBD2 (5 bases each). V was clipped by 0 bases and J by 4 bases, with 13 bases between them. This CDR3 region has 16 residues. CDR1 is SGHTA, CDR2 FQGNSA, per germline. The CDR3 region is CASSLAGTGRYNEQFF. The CDR3 DNA follows: TGTGCCAGCAGCTTAGCAGGGACGGGACGGTACAATGAGCAGTTCTTC. The variable domain in full, completed from reference TRBV7-2 and TRBJ2-1, reads GAGVSQSPSNKVTEKGKDVELRCDPISGHTALYWYRQSLGQGLEFLIYFQGNSAPDKSGLPSDRFSAERTGGSVSTLTIQRTQQEDSAVYLCASSLAGTGRYNEQFFGPGTRLTVL.

This rearrangement joins TRBV9 to TRBJ2-3, with D tentatively TRBD1 (6 bases). Germline CDR1 is SGDLS and CDR2 is YYNGEE. V was pared by 4 bases and J by 0 bases, with 15 bases between. CDR3 length: 16 amino acids. CDR3 region: CASSPTGTPSTDTQYF. The DNA for the CDR3 is TGTGCCAGCAGCCCTACCGGGACACCAAGCACAGATACGCAGTATTTT. The entire variable domain, with the rest obtained from reference TRBV9 and TRBJ2-3, is as follows: DSGVTQTPKHLITATGQRVTLRCSPRSGDLSVYWYQQSLDQGLQFLIQYYNGEERAKGNILERFSAQQFPDLHSELNLSSLELGDSALYFCASSPTGTPSTDTQYFGPGTRLTVL.

There are a few counts of this clonotype. This rearrangement joins TRBV7-3 to TRBJ2-7; 9 nucleotides match TRBD2. CDR3 size: 14 residues. V gave up 2 bases and J gave up 7 bases; unmatched junction bases: 6. Germline CDR1 reads SGHTA; CDR2 reads FQGTGA. The CDR3, as DNA: TGTGCCAGCAGCTTAGGCGGGAGGGGAGGTGAGCAGTACTTC. Translation gives CASSLGGRGGEQYF.